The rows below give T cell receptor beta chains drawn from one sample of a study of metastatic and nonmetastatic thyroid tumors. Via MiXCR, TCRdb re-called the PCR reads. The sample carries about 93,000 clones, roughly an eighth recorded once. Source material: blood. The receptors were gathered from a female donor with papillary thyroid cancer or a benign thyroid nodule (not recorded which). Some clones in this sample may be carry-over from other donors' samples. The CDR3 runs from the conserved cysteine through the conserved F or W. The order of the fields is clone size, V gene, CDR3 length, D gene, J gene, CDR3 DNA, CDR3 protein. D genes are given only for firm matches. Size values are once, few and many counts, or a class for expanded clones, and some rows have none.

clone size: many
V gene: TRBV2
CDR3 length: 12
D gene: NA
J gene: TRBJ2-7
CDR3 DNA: TGTGCCAGCAGTGGCATATCCTACGAGCAGTACTTC
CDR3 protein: CASSGISYEQYF

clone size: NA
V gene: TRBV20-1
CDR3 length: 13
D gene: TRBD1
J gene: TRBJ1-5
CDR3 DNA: TGCAGTGCAGGACAGGGCGTAGGCCAGCCCCAGCATTTT
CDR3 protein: CSAGQGVGQPQHF

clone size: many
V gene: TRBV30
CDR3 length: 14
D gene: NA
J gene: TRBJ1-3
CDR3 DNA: TGTGCCTGGAGTGTAGGGAGCTCTGGAAACACCATATATTTT
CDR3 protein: CAWSVGSSGNTIYF

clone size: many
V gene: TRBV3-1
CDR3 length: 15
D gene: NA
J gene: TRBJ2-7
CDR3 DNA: TGTGCCAGCAGCCAAGGGGAAGGGGCTCCCTACGAGCAGTACTTC
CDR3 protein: CASSQGEGAPYEQYF

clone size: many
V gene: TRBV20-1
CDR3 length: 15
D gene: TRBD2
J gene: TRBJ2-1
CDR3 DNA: TGCAGTGCTAGAGATCCAGCGGGGGACCACAATGAGCAGTTCTTC
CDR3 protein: CSARDPAGDHNEQFF

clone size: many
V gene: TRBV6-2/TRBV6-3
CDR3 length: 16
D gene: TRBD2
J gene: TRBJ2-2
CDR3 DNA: TGTGCCAGCAGTTACTCGACTAGCGGGAGGACCGGGGAGCTGTTTTTT
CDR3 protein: CASSYSTSGRTGELFF

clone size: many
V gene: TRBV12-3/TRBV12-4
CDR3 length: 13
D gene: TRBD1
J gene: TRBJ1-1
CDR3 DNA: TGTGCCAGCCGACACCCAGGGGGCACTGAAGCTTTCTTT
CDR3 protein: CASRHPGGTEAFF

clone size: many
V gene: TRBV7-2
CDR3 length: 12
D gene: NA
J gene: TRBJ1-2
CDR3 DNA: TGTGCCAGCAGCTTGCCGGGGTTTGGCTACACCTTC
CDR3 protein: CASSLPGFGYTF

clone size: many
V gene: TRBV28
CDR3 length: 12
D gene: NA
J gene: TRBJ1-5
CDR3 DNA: TGTGCCAGCAGTACAAGCAATCAGCCCCAGCATTTT
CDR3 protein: CASSTSNQPQHF

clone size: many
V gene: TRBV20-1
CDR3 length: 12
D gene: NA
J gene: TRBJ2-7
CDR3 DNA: TGCAGTGCGGAACTTAGCTCCTACGAGCAGTACTTC
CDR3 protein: CSAELSSYEQYF

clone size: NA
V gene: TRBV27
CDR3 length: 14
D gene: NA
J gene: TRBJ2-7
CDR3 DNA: TGTGCCAGCAGTTTTAGTGGCTACTCCTACGAGCAGTACTTC
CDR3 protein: CASSFSGYSYEQYF

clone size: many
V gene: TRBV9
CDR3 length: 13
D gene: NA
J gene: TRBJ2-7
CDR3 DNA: TGTGCCAGCACCATTTCCCCCGGGGACGAGCAGTACTTC
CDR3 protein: CASTISPGDEQYF

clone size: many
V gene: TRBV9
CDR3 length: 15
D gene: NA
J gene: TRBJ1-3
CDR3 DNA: TGTGCCAGCAGCGTAGTCTTCCAAACTGGAAACACCATATATTTT
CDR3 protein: CASSVVFQTGNTIYF

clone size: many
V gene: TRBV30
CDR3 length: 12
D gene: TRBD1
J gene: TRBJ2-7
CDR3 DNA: TGTGCCTGGGGGACAGGTTCCTACGAGCAGTACTTC
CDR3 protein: CAWGTGSYEQYF

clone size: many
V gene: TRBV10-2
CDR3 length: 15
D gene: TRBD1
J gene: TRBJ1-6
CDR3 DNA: TGCGCCAGCAGAGATTACAGGGGGTATCATTCACCCCTCCACTTT
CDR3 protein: CASRDYRGYHSPLHF

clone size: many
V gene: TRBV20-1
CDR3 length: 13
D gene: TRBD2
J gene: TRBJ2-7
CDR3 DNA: TGCAGTGCAAGGGCTAGCGGATCCTACGAGCAGTACTTC
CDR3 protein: CSARASGSYEQYF

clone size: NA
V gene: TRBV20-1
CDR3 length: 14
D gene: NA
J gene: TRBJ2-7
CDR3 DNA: TGCAGTGCCGATCGGATAGGGAATCGGTACGAGCAGTACTTC
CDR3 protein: CSADRIGNRYEQYF

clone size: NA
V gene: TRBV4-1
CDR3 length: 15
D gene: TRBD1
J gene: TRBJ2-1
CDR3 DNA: TGCGCCAGTAGCCAAGGCACAGGGGGCTGGAATGACCAGTTCTTC
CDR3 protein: CASSQGTGGWNDQFF

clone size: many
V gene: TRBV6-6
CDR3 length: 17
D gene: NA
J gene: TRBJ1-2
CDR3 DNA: TGTGCCAGCAGTTATTCGGGGCAGGGCTATCTTAACTATGGCTACACCTTC
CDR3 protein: CASSYSGQGYLNYGYTF

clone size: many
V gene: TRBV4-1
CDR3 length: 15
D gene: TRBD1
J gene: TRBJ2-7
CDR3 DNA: TGCGCCAGCAGCCAATTGACAGGGTCCTCCTACGAGCAGTACTTC
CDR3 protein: CASSQLTGSSYEQYF

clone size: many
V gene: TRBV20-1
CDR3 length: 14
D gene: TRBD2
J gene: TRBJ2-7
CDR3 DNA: TGCAGTGCTAGAGCACTAGCGGGATTCGGTGAGCAGTACTTC
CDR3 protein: CSARALAGFGEQYF

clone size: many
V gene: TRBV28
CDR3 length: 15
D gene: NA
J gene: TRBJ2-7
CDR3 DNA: TGTGCCAGCAGTACGCCTGACAGGCGATCCTACGAGCAGTACTTC
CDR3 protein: CASSTPDRRSYEQYF

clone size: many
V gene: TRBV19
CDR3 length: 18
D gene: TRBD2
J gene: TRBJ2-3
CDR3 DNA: TGTGCCAGTAGTGAGCCTCGGCGCGGGACTAGCGGGAGAGATACGCAGTATTTT
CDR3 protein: CASSEPRRGTSGRDTQYF

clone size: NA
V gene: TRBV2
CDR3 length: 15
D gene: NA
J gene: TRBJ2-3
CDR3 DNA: TGTGCCAGCAGAGTGACGGGGATAGTATGGTATACGCAGTATTTT
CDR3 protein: CASRVTGIVWYTQYF

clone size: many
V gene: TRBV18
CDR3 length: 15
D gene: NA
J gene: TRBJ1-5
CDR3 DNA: TGTGCCAGCTCACTCCCGGGCAGTATGGGTCAGCCCCAGCATTTT
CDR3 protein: CASSLPGSMGQPQHF